The TCR beta chain under discussion was sequenced for a study of TIL therapy for anti-PD-1-resistant metastatic lung cancer. As to time point: pre-treatment sample, taken before nivolumab and TIL therapy. The tumor samples were excised metastases, mostly pleural nodules or supraclavicular lymph nodes. With respect to this clone: The antigen is undetermined.

Points from the study as a whole: TIL cultures after expansion showed higher clonality and lower diversity than baseline tumor (median around 5.9% vs 31%).

The immunoSEQ assay was v3. Profiled with immunoSEQ multiplex PCR; TCRdb holds only in-frame clones, not every one. Of 45,000 to 60,000 clones in the sample, less than 75% were seen once. Germline values: CDR1 SGHTS, CDR2 YDEGEE. This CDR3 is built from 18 residues. V shed 0 bases and J shed 4 bases, with 21 bases lying between them. The specimen was tumor tissue, collected at baseline. The clonotype comes from a person aged 25 to 79 with non-small cell lung cancer. The V gene is TRBV5-8, the J gene TRBJ2-3, with D tentatively TRBD1 or TRBD2 (5 bases each). Here the CDR3 DNA reads TGTGCCAGCAGCTTGGTGTACCAGGGACGGAGGCGACCAGATACGCAGTATTTT. Translation: CASSLVYQGRRRPDTQYF.